This T cell receptor beta chain comes out of a study of control samples from healthy donors and cancer patients. Germline CDR1 is LNHDA and CDR2 is SQIVND (reference sequence). The junction had 10 bases not matched to a gene; V was cut back by 7 bases and J by 3 bases. The CDR3 has 16 amino acids. Sequencing was performed with immunoSEQ multiplex PCR; in TCRdb, only in-frame clones are kept and a portion is missing. Of under 450,000 clones listed, 75% to 95% were seen once; the top ten hold approximately 6.3%. The source is a man aged 35-49 years with head and neck cancer. The chain recombines TRBV19 with TRBJ1-4; 8 bases are a match to TRBD1. Sequenced material: PBMCs. The CDR3 DNA is TGTGCCAGTAAACGCACGGACAGGGTGTCTAATGAAAAACTGTTTTTT. Translation gives CASKRTDRVSNEKLFF.